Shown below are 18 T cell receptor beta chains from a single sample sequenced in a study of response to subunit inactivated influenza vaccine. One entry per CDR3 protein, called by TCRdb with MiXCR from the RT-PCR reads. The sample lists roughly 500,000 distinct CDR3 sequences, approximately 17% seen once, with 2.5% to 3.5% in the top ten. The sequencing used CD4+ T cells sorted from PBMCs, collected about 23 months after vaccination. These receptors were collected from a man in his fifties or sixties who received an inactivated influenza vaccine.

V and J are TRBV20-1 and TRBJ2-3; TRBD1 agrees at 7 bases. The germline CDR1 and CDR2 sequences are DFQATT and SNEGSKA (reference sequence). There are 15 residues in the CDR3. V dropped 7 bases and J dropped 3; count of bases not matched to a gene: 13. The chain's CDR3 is CSVYTQGIWTDTQYF. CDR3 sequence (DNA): TGCAGTGTTTATACACAGGGGATTTGGACAGATACGCAGTATTTT.

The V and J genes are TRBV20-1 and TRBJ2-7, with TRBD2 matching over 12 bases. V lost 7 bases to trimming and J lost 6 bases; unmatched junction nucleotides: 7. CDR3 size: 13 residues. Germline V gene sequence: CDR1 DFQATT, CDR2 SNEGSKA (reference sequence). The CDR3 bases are TGCAGTGTCCCCGGGACTAGCGGGCGCGAGCAGTACTTC. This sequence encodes CSVPGTSGREQYF.

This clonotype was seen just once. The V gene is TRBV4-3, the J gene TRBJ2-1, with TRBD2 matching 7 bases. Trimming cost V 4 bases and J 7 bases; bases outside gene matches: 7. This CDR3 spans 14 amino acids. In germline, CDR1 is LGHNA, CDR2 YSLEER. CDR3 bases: TGCGCCAGCAGCCCCGGGGAGGGTGGAAATGAGCAGTTCTTC. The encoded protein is CASSPGEGGNEQFF.

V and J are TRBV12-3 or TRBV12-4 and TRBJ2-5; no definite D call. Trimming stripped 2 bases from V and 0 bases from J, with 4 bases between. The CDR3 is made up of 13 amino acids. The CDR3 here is CASSLQNQETQYF. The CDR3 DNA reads TGTGCCAGCAGTTTACAAAACCAAGAGACCCAGTACTTC.

In DNA form, the CDR3 reads TGTGCCAGCAGTTTAGGGACAGGGGGCGTGTGGGTCAATCAGCCCCAGCATTTT. It encodes CASSLGTGGVWVNQPQHF. The chain links TRBV12-3 or TRBV12-4 to TRBJ1-5, with TRBD1 identical over 11 bases. V lost 1 base to trimming and J lost 3 bases; unmatched junction nucleotides: 8. The CDR3 has 18 residues.

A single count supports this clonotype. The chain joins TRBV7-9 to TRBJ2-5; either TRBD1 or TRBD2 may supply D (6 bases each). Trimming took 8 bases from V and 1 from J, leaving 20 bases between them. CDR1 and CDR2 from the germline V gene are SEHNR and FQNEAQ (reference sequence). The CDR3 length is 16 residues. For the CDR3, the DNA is TGTGCCAGCTCACCAATCGAGGGGGGACTCCAAGAGACCCAGTACTTC. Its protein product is CASSPIEGGLQETQYF.

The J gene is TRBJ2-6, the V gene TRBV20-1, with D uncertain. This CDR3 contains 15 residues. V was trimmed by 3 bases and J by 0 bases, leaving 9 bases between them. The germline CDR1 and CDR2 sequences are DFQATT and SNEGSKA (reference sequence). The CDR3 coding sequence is TGCAGTGCTAGCAATCCCCTCTCTGGGGCCAACGTCCTGACTTTC. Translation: CSASNPLSGANVLTF.

The CDR3: CSAKTSGTSGEQYF. The CDR3 DNA follows: TGCAGTGCTAAAACTTCCGGGACTAGTGGGGAGCAGTACTTC. The chain joins TRBV20-1 to TRBJ2-7; 8 nucleotides line up with TRBD2. The CDR3 has 14 amino acids. V shed 4 bases, J shed 7 bases, and the junction held 12 bases outside the gene matches. CDR1 and CDR2 (germline): DFQATT, SNEGSKA (reference sequence).

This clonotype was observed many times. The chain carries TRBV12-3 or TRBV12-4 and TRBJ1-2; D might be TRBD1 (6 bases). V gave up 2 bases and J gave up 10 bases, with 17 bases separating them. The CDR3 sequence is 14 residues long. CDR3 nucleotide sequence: TGTGCCAGCAGTTTATTGGGACACGGGGTTGACTACACCTTC. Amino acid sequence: CASSLLGHGVDYTF.

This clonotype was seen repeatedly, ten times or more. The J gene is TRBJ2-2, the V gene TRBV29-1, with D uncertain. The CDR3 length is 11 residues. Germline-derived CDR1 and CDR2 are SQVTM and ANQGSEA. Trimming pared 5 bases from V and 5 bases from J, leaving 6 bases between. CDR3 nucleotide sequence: TGCAGCGTTCGGGTGACCGGGGAGCTGTTTTTT. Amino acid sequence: CSVRVTGELFF.

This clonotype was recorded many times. The CDR3 sequence is CASSSRQDTEAFF. The CDR3 DNA follows: TGCGCCAGCAGCAGCCGGCAAGACACTGAAGCTTTCTTT. V gene TRBV5-1 combines with J gene TRBJ1-1, with D hard to call. Deletions cut 4 bases from V and 3 bases from J, with 10 bases between. Germline CDR1 and CDR2: SGHRS and YFSETQ. CDR3 length: 13 residues.

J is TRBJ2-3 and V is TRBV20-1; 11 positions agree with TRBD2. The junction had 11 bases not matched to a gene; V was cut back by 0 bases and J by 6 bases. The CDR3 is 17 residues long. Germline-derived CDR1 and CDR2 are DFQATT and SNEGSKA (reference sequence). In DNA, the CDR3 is TGCAGTGCTAGAGATAGTGGGCTAGCGGGAGGTGTCGATACGCAGTATTTT. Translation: CSARDSGLAGGVDTQYF.

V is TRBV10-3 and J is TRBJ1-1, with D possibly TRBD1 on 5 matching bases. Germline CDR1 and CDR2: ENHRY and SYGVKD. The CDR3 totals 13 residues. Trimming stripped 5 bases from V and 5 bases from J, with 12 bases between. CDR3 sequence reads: CAISPMGGTEAFF. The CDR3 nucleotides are TGTGCCATCAGTCCAATGGGGGGGACTGAAGCTTTCTTT.

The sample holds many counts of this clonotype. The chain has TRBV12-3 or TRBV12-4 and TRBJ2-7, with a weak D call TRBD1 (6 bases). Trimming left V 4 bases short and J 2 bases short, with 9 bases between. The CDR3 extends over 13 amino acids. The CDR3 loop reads CASSSTGTYEQYF. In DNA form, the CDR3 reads TGTGCCAGCAGTTCGACAGGCACCTACGAGCAGTACTTC.

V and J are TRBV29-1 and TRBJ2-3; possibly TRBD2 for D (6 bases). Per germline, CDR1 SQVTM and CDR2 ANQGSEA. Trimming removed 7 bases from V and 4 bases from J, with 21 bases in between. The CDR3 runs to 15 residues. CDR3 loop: CSERRTGGSPDTQYF. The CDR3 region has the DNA TGCAGCGAGAGGAGGACTGGAGGGTCCCCAGATACGCAGTATTTT.

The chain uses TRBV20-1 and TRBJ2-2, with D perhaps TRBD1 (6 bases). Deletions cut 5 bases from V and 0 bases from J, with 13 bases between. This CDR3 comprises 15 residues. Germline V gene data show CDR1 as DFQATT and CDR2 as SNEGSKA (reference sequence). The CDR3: CSADGQFANTGELFF. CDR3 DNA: TGCAGTGCTGACGGACAGTTCGCGAACACCGGGGAGCTGTTTTTT.

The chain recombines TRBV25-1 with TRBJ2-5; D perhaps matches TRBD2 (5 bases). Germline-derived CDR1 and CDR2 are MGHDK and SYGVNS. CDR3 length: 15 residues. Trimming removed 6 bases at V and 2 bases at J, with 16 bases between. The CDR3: CASRRTGMGQETQYF. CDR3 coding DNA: TGTGCCAGCAGGAGGACGGGAATGGGACAAGAGACCCAGTACTTC.

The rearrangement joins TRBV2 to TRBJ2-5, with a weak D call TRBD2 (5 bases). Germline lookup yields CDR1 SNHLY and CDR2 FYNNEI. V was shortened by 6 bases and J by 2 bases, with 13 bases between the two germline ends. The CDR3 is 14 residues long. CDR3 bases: TGTGCCAGCAGCGAGGGAAGATTTCAAGAGACCCAGTACTTC. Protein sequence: CASSEGRFQETQYF.